Listed here are 9 T cell receptor beta chains from one sample, sequenced in a study of T cell changes during pregnancy in multiple sclerosis. The repertoire was sequenced with immunoSEQ multiplex PCR; TCRdb's copy has only in-frame clones and lacks some. The sample lists roughly 32,000 clones, 70% to 90% seen once, with 3.5% to 4% in the top ten. Sequencing was performed on CD8+ T cells from peripheral blood mononuclear cells, taken in the third trimester of pregnancy. All receptors derive from a female donor with multiple sclerosis, enrolled in a pregnancy study.

CDR3 in DNA: TGTGCCAGCAGCTCAACGGACAGGACGGGAGAGCAGTACTTC. Protein: CASSSTDRTGEQYF. The V and J genes are TRBV9 and TRBJ2-7, with 7 bases that match TRBD1. CDR3 size: 14 residues. V lost 4 bases and J lost 7; bases outside the gene matches: 11. Germline-derived CDR1 and CDR2 are SGDLS and YYNGEE. The full variable domain, completed using reference TRBV9 and TRBJ2-7, is DSGVTQTPKHLITATGQRVTLRCSPRSGDLSVYWYQQSLDQGLQFLIQYYNGEERAKGNILERFSAQQFPDLHSELNLSSLELGDSALYFCASSSTDRTGEQYFGPGTRLTVT.

This clone was counted a single time. The chain recombines TRBV6-6 with TRBJ2-3; a weak D match, TRBD2 (5 bases). Germline V CDR1 and CDR2: MNHNY, SVGAGI (reference sequence). The V end lost 6 bases, the J end lost 4 bases, and 17 bases lay between the germline ends. This CDR3 has 15 residues. CDR3 residues: CASRGVAEDSDTQYF. CDR3 DNA sequence: TGTGCCAGCAGGGGAGTGGCAGAGGACTCAGATACGCAGTATTTT.

V and J are TRBV21-1 and TRBJ2-4; the table's D call, TRBD1, was not checked against the DNA. TRBV21-1 is listed as a pseudogene. CDR3 size: 15 residues. The DNA for the CDR3 is TGTGCCAGCCTCCCGGACAGGCTAGCCAAAAACATTCAGTACTTC. This sequence encodes CASLPDRLAKNIQYF.

J is TRBJ2-1 and V is TRBV16; 9 bases agree with TRBD2. The ends lost 4 bases at V and 2 bases at J; junction bases unmatched: 3. Germline-derived CDR1 and CDR2 are KGHSY and FQNENV. The CDR3 loop spans 15 amino acids. The CDR3 DNA follows: TGTGCCAGCAGCCTTGGGACTAGCCCCTACAATGAGCAGTTCTTC. This codes for CASSLGTSPYNEQFF.

The J gene is TRBJ1-5, the V gene TRBV19; no definite D call. Looked up from germline, CDR1 is LNHDA and CDR2 is SQIVND (reference sequence). The CDR3 length is 16 residues. Trimming left V 4 bases short and J 3 bases short, with 16 bases between. This chain's CDR3 is CASSTGNVQVNQPQHF. CDR3 in DNA: TGTGCCAGTAGTACGGGGAACGTCCAGGTCAATCAGCCCCAGCATTTT. The variable domain in full, completed from reference TRBV19 and TRBJ1-5, reads DGGITQSPKYLFRKEGQNVTLSCEQNLNHDAMYWYRQDPGQGLRLIYYSQIVNDFQKGDIAEGYSVSREKKESFPLTVTSAQKNPTAFYLCASSTGNVQVNQPQHFGDGTRLSIL.

The table lists this clone with a few counts. The chain combines TRBV20-1 with TRBJ2-1; perhaps TRBD1 as D (5 bases). Trimming took 5 bases from V and 13 from J, leaving 15 bases between them. Per the germline V gene, CDR1 is DFQATT and CDR2 is SNEGSKA (reference sequence). The CDR3 extends over 11 amino acids. The CDR3 sequence is CSAPDTTGQFF. The DNA of the CDR3 is TGCAGTGCTCCGGACACAACGGGCCAGTTCTTC.

The rearrangement uses TRBV13 and TRBJ2-2, with a possible D match to TRBD2 (7 bases). V was cut by 0 bases and J by 7 bases, with 15 bases left in between. This CDR3 is 16 amino acids long. From germline, CDR1 is PRHDT and CDR2 FYEKMQ (reference sequence). CDR3 bases: TGTGCCAGCAGCTTAGGCCGGGGGGCCGTCGACGGGGAGCTGTTTTTT. Residues: CASSLGRGAVDGELFF. The whole variable domain, remainder taken from reference TRBV13 and TRBJ2-2, is AAGVIQSPRHLIKEKRETATLKCYPIPRHDTVYWYQQGPGQDPQFLISFYEKMQSDKGSIPDRFSAQQFSDYHSELNMSSLELGDSALYFCASSLGRGAVDGELFFGEGSRLTVL.

The chain is built from TRBV29-1 and TRBJ2-6, with 8 bases identical to TRBD2. CDR1 is SQVTM, CDR2 ANQGSEA, per germline. The CDR3 is made up of 17 amino acids. The V segment lost 4 bases and the J segment 0 bases; nucleotides outside the gene matches: 8. The CDR3 bases are TGCAGCGTTGGGGGCACGGGGGGGTTCTCTGGGGCCAACGTCCTGACTTTC. Translated, it gives CSVGGTGGFSGANVLTF. Full variable domain (rest looked up from reference TRBV29-1 and TRBJ2-6): SAVISQKPSRDICQRGTSLTIQCQVDSQVTMMFWYRQQPGQSLTLIATANQGSEATYESGFVIDKFPISRPNLTFSTLTVSNMSPEDSSIYLCSVGGTGGFSGANVLTFGAGSRLTVL.

This sequence joins TRBV7-9 and TRBJ2-3; D is possibly TRBD1 (6 bases). The CDR3 is 16 residues long. V was trimmed by 0 bases and J by 2 bases, leaving 12 bases between them. CDR1 SEHNR and CDR2 FQNEAQ come from the germline V gene (reference sequence). The DNA for the CDR3 is TGTGCCAGCAGCTTAGCTCCAGGGGCGGTCACAGATACGCAGTATTTT. This encodes CASSLAPGAVTDTQYF.